This TCR beta chain was captured in a study of blood T cell repertoires in COVID-19. Study summary: The study drew acute and convalescent COVID-19 samples from the United States, Italy and Spain. T cells, B-cell-depleted T cells, or PBMCs provided the cDNA or gDNA that served as material.

Germline V lookup: CDR1 MNHEY, CDR2 SVGEGT. Trimming removed 2 bases from V and 5 bases from J, with 10 bases in between. This CDR3 is 14 amino acids long. Original methodology: Reference gene primer amplification gave estimated nucleated cell counts. The data were produced by immunoSEQ multiplex PCR, yet TCRdb's version contains in-frame clones alone and is incomplete. From that table come the V and J calls and clone size; the DNA was used to work out D and trimming. The sample carries a few hundred thousand clones, around 80% recorded once. The receptor comes from a woman aged 40 to 50 who had recovered from COVID-19. Sequenced: peripheral blood. The chain combines TRBV6-2 or TRBV6-3 with TRBJ1-5; the D is unclear. Written as DNA, the CDR3 is TGTGCCAGCAGTTACCCCACTTCGCATCAGCCCCAGCATTTT. This codes for CASSYPTSHQPQHF.